This T cell receptor (beta chain) was sequenced in a study of tumor-infiltrating lymphocytes in localized non-small cell lung cancer. Across the whole study: Several tumor histologies, both smoking statuses, and some post-neoadjuvant chemotherapy samples were included. Study-wide results and caveats: Each assay used a separate piece of the same tissue.

From germline, CDR1 is MNHNY and CDR2 SVGAGI (reference sequence). The CDR3 sequence is 15 residues long. With 4 bases clipped from V and 1 base from J, the junction kept 4 bases outside the gene matches. About this clone: Its antigen is unknown.

Using immunoSEQ multiplex PCR, the repertoire was profiled, and TCRdb retains in-frame clones only, with some absent. The sample lists 12,000 or so clones; 78% were seen once. This TCR was sampled from a human donor with non-small cell lung cancer. The sample comprised lung tumor tissue. V is TRBV6-6 and J is TRBJ2-7; TRBD1 aligns across 10 bases. CDR3 DNA: TGTGCCAGCAGTTTAGACAGGGGGCCTTCCTACGAGCAGTACTTC. Encoded protein: CASSLDRGPSYEQYF.